Below are 2 T cell receptor beta chains sequenced from a single sample in a study of T-cell memory formation after mild COVID-19. TCRdb reprocessed the 5' RACE reads via MiXCR and lists one record per CDR3 protein. The table records about 390,000 distinct CDR3 sequences, 16% of them present only once. Source material: PBMCs or a T cell subset sorted from them (not recorded which). These receptor sequences come from a man between 18 and 35 years old who had mild COVID-19 (a few samples of this study predate the infection). Cell type and time point are not known.

At least ten counts were recorded for this clonotype. The chain combines TRBV7-3 with TRBJ2-1; possibly TRBD1 for D (5 bases). Germline CDR1 is SGHTA and CDR2 is FQGTGA. The CDR3 has 12 amino acids. The V end lost 5 bases, the J end lost 9 bases, and 11 bases lay between the germline ends. The CDR3 here is CASSQGVSEQFF. In DNA, the CDR3 is TGTGCCAGCAGCCAAGGGGTCTCTGAGCAGTTCTTC.

In its sample, this clonotype was seen a few times. This chain uses TRBV3-1 with TRBJ1-5; D gene ambiguous. Germline CDR1 is LGHDT and CDR2 is YNNKEL (reference sequence). V lost 3 bases, J lost 6 bases, and 6 bases lay in between. The CDR3 has 12 amino acids. The CDR3 sequence: CASSQFGQPQHF. The CDR3 DNA reads as TGTGCCAGCAGCCAGTTTGGTCAGCCCCAGCATTTT.